Listed below are T cell receptor beta chains from one sample, sequenced in a study of blood T cell repertoires in COVID-19. Profiled with immunoSEQ multiplex PCR; TCRdb holds only in-frame clones, not every one. The profile shows 150,000 to 200,000 clones, around 82% of them singletons. The sequenced sample consisted of peripheral blood. The source is a woman in her 40s with COVID-19, enrolled during active disease. Both conserved end residues are trimmed from each CDR3.

V: TRBV6-4
J: TRBJ2-6
length: 16
CDR3: ASSPRGGSRGGANVLT

V: TRBV30
J: TRBJ1-6
length: 15
CDR3: AWSAGFKLPYNSPLH

V: TRBV19
J: TRBJ2-3
length: 13
CDR3: ASSISAGNTDTQY

V: TRBV25-1
J: TRBJ1-1
length: 16
CDR3: ASSESSTNGEGGTEAF

V: TRBV27
J: TRBJ2-1
length: 11
CDR3: ASSFLASNEQF

V: TRBV4-1
J: TRBJ2-3
length: 16
CDR3: ASSQAKGLADSTDTQY

V: TRBV28
J: TRBJ2-7
length: 13
CDR3: ASSRGDRDHYEQY

V: TRBV6-1
J: TRBJ1-2
length: 13
CDR3: ASSEALKAVRGYT

V: TRBV2
J: TRBJ1-2
length: 9
CDR3: ASSQSVAYT

V: TRBV2
J: TRBJ1-5
length: 11
CDR3: ARNWRGDQPQH

V: TRBV11-2
J: TRBJ2-5
length: 17
CDR3: ASSFRLAGGGGYQETQY

V: TRBV13
J: TRBJ1-2
length: 12
CDR3: ASSLDSGAYGYT

V: TRBV5-1
J: TRBJ2-5
length: 11
CDR3: ASSSPGGETQY

V: TRBV28
J: TRBJ2-7
length: 11
CDR3: ATRESGSYEQY

V: TRBV5-1
J: TRBJ2-3
length: 12
CDR3: ASSLGGQSDTQY

V: TRBV30
J: TRBJ2-6
length: 13
CDR3: AWGTGDAGANVLT

V: TRBV18
J: TRBJ2-6
length: 14
CDR3: ASSPLRGSGANVLT

V: TRBV11-2
J: TRBJ2-5
length: 13
CDR3: ASSLSASTGETQY

V: TRBV3-1/TRBV3-2
J: TRBJ2-5
length: 11
CDR3: ASSLGSEGTQY

V: TRBV9
J: TRBJ2-5
length: 11
CDR3: ASSVRDQETQY

V: TRBV18
J: TRBJ2-1
length: 11
CDR3: ASSPTTGNEQF

V: TRBV6-6
J: TRBJ1-6
length: 14
CDR3: ASSHDRGRGGSPLH

V: TRBV28
J: TRBJ2-1
length: 10
CDR3: ASTNRVNEQF

V: TRBV5-1
J: TRBJ2-1
length: 13
CDR3: ASSTPGGSSNEQF

V: TRBV19
J: TRBJ2-1
length: 9
CDR3: ASSPRDREF

V: TRBV6-4
J: TRBJ2-2
length: 11
CDR3: ASSVQNTGELF

V: TRBV7-9
J: TRBJ2-5
length: 14
CDR3: ASSWTGTSGKETQY

V: TRBV15
J: TRBJ2-1
length: 16
CDR3: ATSRGVARTIDYNEQF

V: TRBV6-5
J: TRBJ1-1
length: 13
CDR3: ASKQGFGMNTEAF

V: TRBV19
J: TRBJ1-2
length: 11
CDR3: ATSDRGYQGYT

V: TRBV6-5
J: TRBJ1-2
length: 11
CDR3: ASRTQGGNGYT

V: TRBV10-1
J: TRBJ2-1
length: 11
CDR3: ASSDRGYGEQF

V: TRBV30
J: TRBJ1-2
length: 13
CDR3: AWRERGGRNYGYT

V: TRBV3-1/TRBV3-2
J: TRBJ2-1
length: 13
CDR3: ASSLRGTSGNEQF

V: TRBV27
J: TRBJ1-5
length: 13
CDR3: ASSLDSFSNQPQH

V: TRBV7-6
J: TRBJ2-3
length: 15
CDR3: ASSSLPSGGLIDTQY

V: TRBV6-2/TRBV6-3
J: TRBJ2-1
length: 15
CDR3: ASSYSTPTSSYNEQF

V: TRBV30
J: TRBJ1-1
length: 11
CDR3: AWATGFDTEAF

V: TRBV13
J: TRBJ2-3
length: 10
CDR3: ASSPSADTQY

V: TRBV19
J: TRBJ2-1
length: 15
CDR3: ASSRMGLAGPYNEQF

V: TRBV5-1
J: TRBJ2-7
length: 12
CDR3: ASSTDTALYEQY

V: TRBV6-5
J: TRBJ2-1
length: 14
CDR3: ASSYALAGAYNEQF

V: TRBV19
J: TRBJ1-4
length: 12
CDR3: ASSRDFGNEKLF

V: TRBV5-1
J: TRBJ2-4
length: 13
CDR3: ASSLEVSTRGIQY

V: TRBV10-2
J: TRBJ1-2
length: 10
CDR3: ASAPRADGYT